Listed below are T cell receptor beta chains from one sample, sequenced in a study. TCRdb called the RT-PCR reads again in MiXCR, with one record for every CDR3 protein. The sample includes about 680,000 distinct CDR3 sequences, 14% of them seen just once. Sequencing was performed on memory CD4+ T cells from blood. Receptors were obtained from a female donor in good health, serving as a healthy control. Both conserved end residues are part of each CDR3. The D gene is left open where the match is weak. Clone size is given for some rows only: seen once, a few or many times, or a class if the clone is expanded.

abundance	v_gene	j_gene	d_gene	CDR3aa	CDR3nt
NA	TRBV7-2	TRBJ2-2	NA	CASTIQANTGELFF	TGTGCCAGCACCATCCAAGCGAACACCGGGGAGCTGTTTTTT
NA	TRBV20-1	TRBJ1-2	NA	CSARPRTYNYGYTF	TGCAGTGCTAGACCCAGGACCTACAACTATGGCTACACCTTC
few	TRBV28	TRBJ2-5	NA	CASSLLQGTGETQYF	TGTGCCAGCAGTTTGCTCCAGGGTACGGGAGAGACCCAGTACTTC
many	TRBV5-6	TRBJ2-7	NA	CASRDASSYEQYF	TGTGCCAGCAGGGACGCCAGCTCCTACGAGCAGTACTTC
NA	TRBV10-3	TRBJ2-2	NA	CAISERQDTGELFF	TGTGCCATCAGTGAGAGGCAGGACACCGGGGAGCTGTTTTTT
few	TRBV7-3	TRBJ2-3	TRBD2	CASSLPVEERGDSTDTQYF	TGTGCCAGCAGCTTACCAGTTGAAGAGCGGGGGGATAGCACAGATACGCAGTATTTT
many	TRBV20-1	TRBJ1-4	TRBD1	CSARGPGQTNEKLFF	TGCAGTGCTAGGGGACCGGGACAGACAAATGAAAAACTGTTTTTT
NA	TRBV7-9	TRBJ1-1	NA	CASSFADEAFF	TGTGCCAGCAGCTTTGCAGATGAAGCTTTCTTT
NA	TRBV15	TRBJ1-1	TRBD1	CATSREDRGRFAEAFF	TGTGCCACCAGCAGAGAGGACAGGGGGCGTTTCGCTGAAGCTTTCTTT
many	TRBV5-1	TRBJ1-2	NA	CASSLRTESNYGYTF	TGCGCCAGCAGCTTAAGGACAGAATCAAACTATGGCTACACCTTC
few	TRBV3-1	TRBJ2-3	NA	CASSHQGDTQYF	TGTGCCAGCAGCCATCAGGGAGATACGCAGTATTTT
NA	TRBV6-5	TRBJ2-7	NA	CASSSAGTWGSEQYF	TGTGCCAGCAGTTCCGCCGGGACCTGGGGGTCCGAGCAGTACTTC
few	TRBV20-1	TRBJ1-5	NA	CSARDRPDSNQPQHF	TGCAGTGCTAGAGATAGGCCCGATAGCAATCAGCCCCAGCATTTT
NA	TRBV20-1	TRBJ1-1	NA	CSARDLRGAKMNTEAFF	TGCAGTGCTAGAGATCTGAGGGGCGCAAAGATGAACACTGAAGCTTTCTTT
NA	TRBV20-1	TRBJ1-5	NA	CSAPIGQPQHF	TGCAGTGCGCCAATCGGTCAGCCCCAGCATTTT
many	TRBV11-2	TRBJ1-3	NA	CASSLPQGSGNTIYF	TGTGCCAGCAGCTTACCACAGGGTTCCGGAAACACCATATATTTT
many	TRBV7-7	TRBJ2-3	TRBD1	CASSLGTGSTDTQYF	TGTGCCAGCAGCTTAGGGACAGGTAGCACAGATACGCAGTATTTT
NA	TRBV5-1	TRBJ2-5	NA	CASSLLSSEETQYF	TGCGCCAGCAGCTTGTTGTCTAGCGAAGAGACCCAGTACTTC
NA	TRBV9	TRBJ1-1	TRBD1	CASSAVDREHDTEAFF	TGTGCCAGCAGCGCCGTGGACAGGGAGCACGACACTGAAGCTTTCTTT
many	TRBV7-2	TRBJ2-1	TRBD1	CASSTGTGSYNEQFF	TGTGCCAGCAGCACCGGGACAGGCTCCTACAATGAGCAGTTCTTC
NA	TRBV11-2	TRBJ1-2	TRBD1	CASSLSGQGEGYTF	TGTGCCAGCAGCTTATCGGGACAGGGTGAGGGCTACACCTTC
few	TRBV7-2	TRBJ1-3	TRBD1	CASSELQGAGNTIYF	TGTGCCAGCAGCGAATTACAGGGGGCTGGAAACACCATATATTTT
few	TRBV4-2	TRBJ1-1	NA	CASSQREPTEAFF	TGTGCCAGCAGCCAGCGCGAGCCAACTGAAGCTTTCTTT
NA	TRBV3-1	TRBJ1-4	NA	CASSQDTATNEKLFF	TGTGCCAGCAGCCAAGACACCGCAACTAATGAAAAACTGTTTTTT
many	TRBV7-2	TRBJ2-6	NA	CASSLQFGNRNVLTF	TGTGCCAGCAGCTTACAGTTCGGCAATCGGAACGTCCTGACTTTC
few	TRBV27	TRBJ1-5	NA	CASSLNGARGNQPQHF	TGTGCCAGCAGTTTAAATGGGGCAAGAGGCAATCAGCCCCAGCATTTT
few	TRBV5-1	TRBJ2-4	NA	CASRDPQEGDRSYF	TGCGCCAGCAGAGATCCCCAGGAGGGGGATCGCTCCTACTTC
NA	TRBV11-2	TRBJ1-1	NA	CASSFGYSMNTEAFF	TGTGCCAGCAGCTTTGGGTATAGTATGAACACTGAAGCTTTCTTT
NA	TRBV28	TRBJ2-3	NA	CASTNQGTSQYF	TGTGCCAGCACCAACCAGGGGACCTCGCAGTATTTT